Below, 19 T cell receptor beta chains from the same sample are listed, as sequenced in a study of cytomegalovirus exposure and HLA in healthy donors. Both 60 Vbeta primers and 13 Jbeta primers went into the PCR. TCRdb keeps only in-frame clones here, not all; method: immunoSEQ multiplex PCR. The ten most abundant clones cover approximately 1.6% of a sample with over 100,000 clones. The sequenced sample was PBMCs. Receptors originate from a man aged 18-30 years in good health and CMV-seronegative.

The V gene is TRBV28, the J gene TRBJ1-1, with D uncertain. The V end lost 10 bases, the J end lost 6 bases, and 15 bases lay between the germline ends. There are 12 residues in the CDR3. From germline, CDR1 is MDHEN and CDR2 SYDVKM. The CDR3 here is CATVPLYSEAFF. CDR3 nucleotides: TGTGCCACCGTACCACTTTATTCTGAAGCTTTCTTT.

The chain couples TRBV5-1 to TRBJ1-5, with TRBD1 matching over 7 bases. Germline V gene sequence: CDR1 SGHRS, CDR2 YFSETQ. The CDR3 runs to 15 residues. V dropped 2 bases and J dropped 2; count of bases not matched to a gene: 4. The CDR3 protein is CASSFDTGGNQPQHF. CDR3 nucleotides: TGCGCCAGCAGCTTCGATACAGGGGGCAATCAGCCCCAGCATTTT.

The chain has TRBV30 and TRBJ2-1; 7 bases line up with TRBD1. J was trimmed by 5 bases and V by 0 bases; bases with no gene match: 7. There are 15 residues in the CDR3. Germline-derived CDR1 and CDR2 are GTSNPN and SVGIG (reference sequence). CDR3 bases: TGTGCCTGGAGTGTAGGACAGGTGGGAGACAATGAGCAGTTCTTC. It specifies CAWSVGQVGDNEQFF. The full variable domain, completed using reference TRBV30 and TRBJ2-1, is SQTIHQWPATLVQPVGSPLSLECTVEGTSNPNLYWYRQAAGRGLQLLFYSVGIGQISSEVPQNLSASRPQDRQFILSSKKLLLSDSGFYLCAWSVGQVGDNEQFFGPGTRLTVL.

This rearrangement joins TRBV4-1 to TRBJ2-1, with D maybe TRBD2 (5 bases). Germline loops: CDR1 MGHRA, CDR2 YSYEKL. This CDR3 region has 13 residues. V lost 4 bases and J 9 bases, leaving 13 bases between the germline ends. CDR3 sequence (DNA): TGCGCCAGCAGCCCCACAAGCGGACTTGAGCAGTTCTTC. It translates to CASSPTSGLEQFF.

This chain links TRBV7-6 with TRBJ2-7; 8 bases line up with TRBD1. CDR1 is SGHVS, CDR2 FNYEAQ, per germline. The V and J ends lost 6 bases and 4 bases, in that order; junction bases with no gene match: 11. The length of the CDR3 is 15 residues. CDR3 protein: CASSSRQGSAYEQYF. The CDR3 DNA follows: TGTGCCAGCAGTTCCCGACAGGGGAGCGCGTACGAGCAGTACTTC.

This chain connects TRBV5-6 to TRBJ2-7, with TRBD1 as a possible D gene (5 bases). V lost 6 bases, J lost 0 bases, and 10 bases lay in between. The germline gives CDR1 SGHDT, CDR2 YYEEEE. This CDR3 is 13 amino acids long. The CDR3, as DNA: TGTGCCAGCACCCCACAGGACTCCTACGAGCAGTACTTC. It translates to CASTPQDSYEQYF. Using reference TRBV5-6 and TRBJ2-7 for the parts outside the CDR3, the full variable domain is DAGVTQSPTHLIKTRGQQVTLRCSPKSGHDTVSWYQQALGQGPQFIFQYYEEEERQRGNFPDRFSGHQFPNYSSELNVNALLLGDSALYLCASTPQDSYEQYFGPGTRLTVT.

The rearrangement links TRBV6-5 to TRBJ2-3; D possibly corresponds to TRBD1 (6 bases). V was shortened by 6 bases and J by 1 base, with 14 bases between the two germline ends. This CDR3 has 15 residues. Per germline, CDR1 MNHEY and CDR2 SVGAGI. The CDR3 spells CASRPQGMGTDTQYF. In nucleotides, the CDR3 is TGTGCCAGCAGGCCACAGGGAATGGGCACAGATACGCAGTATTTT.

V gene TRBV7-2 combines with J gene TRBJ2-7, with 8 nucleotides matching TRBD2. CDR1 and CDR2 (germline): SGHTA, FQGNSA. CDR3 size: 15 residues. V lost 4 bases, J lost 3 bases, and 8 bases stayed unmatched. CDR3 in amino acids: CASSSISGARYEQYF. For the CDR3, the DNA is TGTGCCAGCAGCTCCATTAGCGGGGCCCGCTACGAGCAGTACTTC.

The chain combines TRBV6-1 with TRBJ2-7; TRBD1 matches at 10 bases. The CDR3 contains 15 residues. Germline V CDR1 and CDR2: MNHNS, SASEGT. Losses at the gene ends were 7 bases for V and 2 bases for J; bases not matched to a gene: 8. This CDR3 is CASTSGGTGAYEQYF. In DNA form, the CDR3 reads TGTGCCAGCACCTCGGGGGGGACAGGGGCCTACGAGCAGTACTTC.

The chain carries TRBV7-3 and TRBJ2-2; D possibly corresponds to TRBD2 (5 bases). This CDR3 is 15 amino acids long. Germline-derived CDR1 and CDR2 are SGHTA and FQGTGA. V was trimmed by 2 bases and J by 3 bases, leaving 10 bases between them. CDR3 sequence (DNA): TGTGCCAGCAGCTTAGGGAGCAAATACACCGGGGAGCTGTTTTTT. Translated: CASSLGSKYTGELFF.

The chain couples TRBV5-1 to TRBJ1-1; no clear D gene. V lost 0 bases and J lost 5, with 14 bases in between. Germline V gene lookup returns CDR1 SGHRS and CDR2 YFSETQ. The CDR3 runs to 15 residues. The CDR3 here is CASSLVGVRETEAFF. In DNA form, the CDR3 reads TGCGCCAGCAGCTTGGTCGGGGTCCGGGAGACTGAAGCTTTCTTT. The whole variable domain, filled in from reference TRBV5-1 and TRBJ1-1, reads KAGVTQTPRYLIKTRGQQVTLSCSPISGHRSVSWYQQTPGQGLQFLFEYFSETQRNKGNFPGRFSGRQFSNSRSEMNVSTLELGDSALYLCASSLVGVRETEAFFGQGTRLTVV.

This CDR3 is CASTSTGGSGEQYF. DNA for the CDR3: TGTGCCAGCACCTCAACAGGGGGCTCGGGGGAGCAGTACTTC. The gene calls are TRBV28 and TRBJ2-7; 9 nucleotides agree with TRBD1. V was pared by 7 bases and J by 7 bases, with 11 bases of the junction left unmatched. CDR3 length: 14 amino acids. Germline assignment: CDR1 MDHEN and CDR2 SYDVKM.

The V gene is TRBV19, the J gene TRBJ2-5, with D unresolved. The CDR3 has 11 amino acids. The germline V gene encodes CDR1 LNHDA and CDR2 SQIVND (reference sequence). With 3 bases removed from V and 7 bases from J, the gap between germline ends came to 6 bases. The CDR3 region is CASSIDRTQYF. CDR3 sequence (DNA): TGTGCCAGTAGTATCGATAGGACCCAGTACTTC.

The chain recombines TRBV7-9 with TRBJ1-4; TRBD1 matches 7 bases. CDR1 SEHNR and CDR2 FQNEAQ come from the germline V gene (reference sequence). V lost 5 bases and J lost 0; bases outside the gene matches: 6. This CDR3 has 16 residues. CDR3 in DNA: TGTGCCAGCAGCCCCCAGGGGGGTTCAACTAATGAAAAACTGTTTTTT. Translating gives CASSPQGGSTNEKLFF. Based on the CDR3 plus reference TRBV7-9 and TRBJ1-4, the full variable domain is DTGVSQNPRHKITKRGQNVTFRCDPISEHNRLYWYRQTLGQGPEFLTYFQNEAQLEKSRLLSDRFSAERPKGSFSTLEIQRTEQGDSAMYLCASSPQGGSTNEKLFFGSGTQLSVL.

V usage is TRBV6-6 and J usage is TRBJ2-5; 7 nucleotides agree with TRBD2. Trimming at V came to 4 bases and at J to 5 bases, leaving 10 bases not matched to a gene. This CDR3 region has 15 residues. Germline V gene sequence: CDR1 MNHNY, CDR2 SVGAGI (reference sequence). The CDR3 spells CASSWEGPPRETQYF. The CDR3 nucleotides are TGTGCCAGCAGTTGGGAGGGCCCGCCCAGGGAGACCCAGTACTTC.

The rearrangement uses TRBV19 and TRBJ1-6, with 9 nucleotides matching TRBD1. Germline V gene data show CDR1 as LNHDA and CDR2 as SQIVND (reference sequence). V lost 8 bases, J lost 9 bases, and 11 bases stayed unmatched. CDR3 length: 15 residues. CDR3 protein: CASQNVDRGISPLHF. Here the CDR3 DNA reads TGTGCCAGTCAGAATGTGGACAGGGGAATTTCACCCCTCCACTTT.

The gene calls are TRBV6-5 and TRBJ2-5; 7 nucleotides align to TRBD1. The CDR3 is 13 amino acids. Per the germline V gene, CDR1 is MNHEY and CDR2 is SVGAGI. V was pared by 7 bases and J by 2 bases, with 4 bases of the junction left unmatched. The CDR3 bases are TGTGCCAGCAACAGGGGCGAGCAAGAGACCCAGTACTTC. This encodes CASNRGEQETQYF.

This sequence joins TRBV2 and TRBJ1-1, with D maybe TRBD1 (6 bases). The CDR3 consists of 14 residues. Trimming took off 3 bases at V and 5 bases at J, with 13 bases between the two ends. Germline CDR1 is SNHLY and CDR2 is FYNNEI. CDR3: CASSEGGRDTEAFF. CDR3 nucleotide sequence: TGTGCCAGCAGTGAGGGGGGGCGAGATACTGAAGCTTTCTTT.

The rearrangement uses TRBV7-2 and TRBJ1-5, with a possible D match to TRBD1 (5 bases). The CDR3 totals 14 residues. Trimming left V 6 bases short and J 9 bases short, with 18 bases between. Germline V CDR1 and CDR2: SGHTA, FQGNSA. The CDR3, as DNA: TGTGCCAGCAGACGCGACAGAGCTTCTGGGCCCCAGCATTTT. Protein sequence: CASRRDRASGPQHF.